This is a list of T cell receptor beta chains from one sample in a study of Ad26.COV2.S vaccination and SARS-CoV-2 variants. TCRdb's copy holds only in-frame clones and misses some; the assay was immunoSEQ multiplex PCR. The sample has fewer than 500,000 clones; 90% are singletons. The specimen comprised peripheral blood, sampled in a trial of Ad26.COV2.S vaccine versus placebo. These receptors were collected from a person aged 18 to 59 who received the Ad26.COV2.S COVID-19 vaccine or a placebo. Each CDR3 is given without its conserved first and last residue. Some rows mark clone size as missing; the rest say once, few, many or name a class of expanded clone.

TRBV12-3/TRBV12-4,.,ASSRDTSYEQY
TRBV28,.,ASSLSPNGNQPQH
TRBV19,few,ASSMGQGNNSPLH
TRBV7-9,.,ASSLGQGEF
TRBV27,few,ASSLAGGPSKPQF
TRBV5-4,once,ASSGGLKQETQY
TRBV6-1,.,ASSEKRAEGRAKNIQY
TRBV28,.,ASSLRKGSVSSYEQY
TRBV7-2,.,ASSFSRDIPSPLH
TRBV18,once,ASSPEGLVAGNTIY
TRBV5-1,.,ASSLGGTGHTEAF
TRBV7-9,.,ASSLSAGLQETQY
TRBV5-1,.,ASSGGGQGGVGTQY
TRBV30,.,AWSVGGSGNTIY
TRBV11-2,.,ASSPARANNEQF
TRBV6-2/TRBV6-3,.,ASSPGTAYEQY
TRBV7-9,.,ASSSGMNTEAF
TRBV29-1,.,SVGDSSYGYT
TRBV19,.,ASKSIQGADYGYT
TRBV4-1,.,ASSQGTGGTDTQY
TRBV10-2,few,ASAQVAYEQY
TRBV28,.,ASSLRYEQY
TRBV5-4,.,ASSLTSTDTQY
TRBV9,.,ASSVESADTQY
TRBV24-1,.,ATSDRGLAGGKLTDTQY
TRBV5-5,.,ASSPGLGSYNEQF
TRBV6-5,.,ASNRGHTDEQF
TRBV9,.,ASSVAGTGPPFYEQY